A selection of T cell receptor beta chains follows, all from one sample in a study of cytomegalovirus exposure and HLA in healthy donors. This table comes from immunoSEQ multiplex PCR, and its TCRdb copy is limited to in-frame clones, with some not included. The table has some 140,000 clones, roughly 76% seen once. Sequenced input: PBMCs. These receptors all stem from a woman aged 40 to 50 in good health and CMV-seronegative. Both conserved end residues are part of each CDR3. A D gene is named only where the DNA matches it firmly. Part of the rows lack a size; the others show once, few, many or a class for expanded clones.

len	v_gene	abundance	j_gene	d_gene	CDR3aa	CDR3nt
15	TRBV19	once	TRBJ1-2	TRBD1	CASTSPGDRGDGYTF	TGTGCCAGTACTTCCCCTGGGGACAGGGGAGATGGCTACACCTTC
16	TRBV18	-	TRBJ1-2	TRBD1	CASSPPRDRVSYGYTF	TGTGCCAGCTCACCACCGAGAGACAGGGTTTCCTATGGCTACACCTTC
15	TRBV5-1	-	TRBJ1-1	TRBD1	CASSPLDREGTEAFF	TGCGCCAGCAGCCCACTGGACAGGGAGGGCACTGAAGCTTTCTTT
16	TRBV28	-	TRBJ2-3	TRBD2	CASTLAGGTSTDTQYF	TGTGCCAGCACCCTAGCGGGGGGAACTAGCACAGATACGCAGTATTTT
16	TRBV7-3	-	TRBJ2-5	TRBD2	CASSREAGAGKETQYF	TGTGCCAGCAGCAGAGAAGCGGGGGCGGGGAAAGAGACCCAGTACTTC
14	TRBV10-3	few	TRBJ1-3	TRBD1	CAIRDRDSGNTIYF	TGTGCCATCCGGGACAGGGACTCTGGAAACACCATATATTTT
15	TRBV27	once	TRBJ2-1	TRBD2	CASKGLAGGSNEQFF	TGTGCCAGCAAAGGACTAGCGGGGGGCTCCAATGAGCAGTTCTTC
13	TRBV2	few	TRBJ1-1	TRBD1	CASSGQGNTEAFF	TGTGCCAGTTCGGGACAGGGGAACACTGAAGCTTTCTTT
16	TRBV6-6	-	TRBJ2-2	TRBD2	CASSSISGGATGELFF	TGTGCCAGCAGCTCCATTAGCGGGGGGGCCACGGGGGAGCTGTTTTTT
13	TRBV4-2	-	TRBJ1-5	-	CASSLGVNQPQHF	TGTGCCAGCAGCCTGGGAGTCAATCAGCCCCAGCATTTT
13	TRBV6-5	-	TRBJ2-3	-	CASSSTGTDTQYF	TGTGCCAGCAGTTCGACAGGCACAGATACGCAGTATTTT
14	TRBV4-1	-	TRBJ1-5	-	CASSQDSLVQPQHF	TGCGCCAGCAGCCAAGATTCCCTAGTTCAGCCCCAGCATTTT